The present T cell receptor (beta chain) was sequenced within a study of T cell changes during pregnancy in multiple sclerosis. The germline V gene has CDR1 MGHRA and CDR2 YSYEKL. V was trimmed by 6 bases and J by 4 bases, leaving 12 bases between them. The CDR3 covers 13 residues. Generated by immunoSEQ multiplex PCR, the TCRdb table keeps only in-frame clones and is missing some. Of about 97,000 clones listed, 90% are singletons. This TCR came from a female donor in good health, enrolled as a control in a pregnancy study. Source: peripheral blood, taken in the second trimester of pregnancy. This rearrangement joins TRBV4-1 to TRBJ2-5; D perhaps matches TRBD1 (6 bases). CDR3 sequence reads: CASRQGFGETQYF. The DNA for the CDR3 is TGCGCCAGCAGGCAGGGGTTCGGAGAGACCCAGTACTTC.